This T cell receptor (beta chain) is from a study of T cell responses to AZD1222 COVID-19 vaccine (dated by TCRdb to the early 2020s). Some background on the complete study: Because spike-specific TCR depth and breadth did not differ between the two schedules, AZD1222 recipients who got a second dose at roughly 4 weeks were pooled with those who got a second dose at roughly 12 weeks. A total of approximately 250 trial participants underwent TCR sequencing, of whom 200 to 220 had received two doses of AZD1222 and approximately 25 had received two doses of the MenACWY control vaccine. Trial participants were enrolled by age into subgroups of 18-55, 56-69 and 70-plus years, and around 150, 28 and 57 TCR-sequenced participants, respectively, were included in these subgroups.

As for this clone: It lacks a known antigen. Base qualities are not provided; no much larger clone lies one nucleotide away.

The CDR3 regions of human TCRbeta chains were subjected to immunosequencing. The published analysis was carried out like this. TCRs in the repertoires were matched against a reference library of SARS-CoV-2-specific TCRs that had been generated with the MIRA antigen-specificity platform. Breadth was defined as the fraction of unique TCRs that were SARS-CoV-2-associated, and depth was defined as the fraction of total T cells that were SARS-CoV-2-associated. Each spike-specific TCR was assigned to its reactive spike region and to a CD4 or CD8 class using the MIRA data. Log10-transformed breadth and depth values were compared by one-way ANOVA with Sidak's multiple comparisons tests. In its TCRdb copy, this immuneACCESS table keeps in-frame sequences only and misses some clones. Where compared with another copy, unresolved V genes explain less than half of these, and the others have no known cause. That table supplies the V and J calls and clone size; D and trimming were determined from the DNA. The sample records 170,000 or so clones, over 75% of which are singletons. The ten largest clones represent around 3% of the sample.

The meaning of the sample's time point label: baseline before first vaccination. Samples from vaccinated people were obtained from the UK trials COV001 and COV002, which included a single-blind randomized controlled phase 2/3 trial of AZD1222 (ChAdOx1 nCoV-19) in healthy adults. For TCRbeta chain sequencing, PBMC samples were collected from trial participants at day 0 and at day 28 after the second dose. Broader findings and caveats from the paper: The whole spike protein was spanned by vaccine-associated CD4 TCRs, and dominant responses were seen in regions 160-218 and 743-854. After two AZD1222 doses, spike-specific TCR breadth and depth were significantly higher than at day 0 and than in MenACWY recipients. Reportedly, almost half of the unique spike-specific TCRs recognized epitopes lying outside the regions that are mutated in the B.1.351 and B.1.1.7 variants. No day 14 peak-response samples were available, so repertoires were characterized only after the peak T cell response. Participants were mostly white British, with more females than males. The authors suggested clonal diversity may have been underestimated. Conclusions about previously exposed vaccinees were limited because only a handful of AZD1222 recipients were SARS-CoV-2 seropositive at baseline. In the small 56-69-year group, the increase in depth fell short of significance, most likely because of low power.

From the cysteine through the phenylalanine, the CDR3 covers 14 amino acids. The CDR3 DNA has 42 bases and is translated from base 1. V was cut back by 2 bases and J by 2 bases, leaving a gap of 9 bases between them. From the germline V gene, CDR1 is MRHNA and CDR2 is SNTAGT. The chain links TRBV6-4 with TRBJ1-1, with the D segment identity uncertain. The source was peripheral blood, collected on day 0 of AZD1222 vaccination. This clonotype originated in an adult in good health. The DNA reads as follows: TGTGCCAGCAGTGACCCTAGACATAACACTGAAGCTTTCTTT. The resulting protein is CASSDPRHNTEAFF.